This TCR beta chain came from a study of T cell responses to AZD1222 COVID-19 vaccine. The CDR3 is 15 amino acids. Germline V lookup: CDR1 MRHNA, CDR2 SNTAGT. Clones were read by immunoSEQ multiplex PCR, and TCRdb kept only the in-frame ones, dropping some. Among 90,000 to 110,000 clones listed, roughly 90% were seen once. On this clone: Its antigen is unidentified. At one boundary the junction diverges from the germline segment, which might be a read error.

Study-wide results and caveats: Only after the peak T cell response were repertoires sampled. Baseline seropositivity characterized only six or seven AZD1222 recipients. The breadth and depth of Spike-specific TCRs increased once two AZD1222 doses had been given. Donor demographics were predominantly white British with a female majority; clonal diversity may be underestimated.

Sequenced material: peripheral blood, taken on day 0 of MenACWY control vaccination. V is TRBV6-4 and J is TRBJ2-1, with 11 bases identical to TRBD2. The clonotype originates from an adult in good health. CDR3 nucleotide sequence: TGTGCCACCAGTAGGGGACTAGCGGAGAACAATGAGCAGTTCTTC. Residues: CATSRGLAENNEQFF.